Listed below are T cell receptor beta chains from one sample, sequenced in a study of CD8 T cells in ankylosing spondylitis. TCRdb used MiXCR to reprocess the 5' RACE reads, holding one entry per CDR3 protein. The sample comprises about 36,000 distinct CDR3 sequences, 6% of which are singletons, and more than 10% rests with the top ten. Specimen: blood, either unsorted or a sorted T cell fraction (not recorded which). Every receptor here comes from a male donor with ankylosing spondylitis or in good health (not recorded which). The CDR3 runs from the conserved cysteine through the conserved F or W. A D gene is named only where the DNA matches it firmly. Some rows have no size entry. The others give once, few or many, or a class for an expanded clone.

d_gene | j_gene | abundance | len | v_gene | CDR3aa | CDR3nt
NA | TRBJ2-1 | many | 14 | TRBV7-3 | CASSLGVLQNEQFF | TGTGCCAGCAGCTTGGGGGTTTTACAGAATGAGCAGTTCTTC
TRBD2 | TRBJ2-1 | NA | 16 | TRBV7-7 | CASSLSREGRGTEQFF | TGCGCTAGCAGCCTTAGCCGGGAGGGCCGCGGAACTGAGCAGTTCTTC
NA | TRBJ2-5 | many | 13 | TRBV4-3 | CASSQDGGETQYF | TGCGCCAGCAGCCAAGATGGTGGAGAGACCCAGTACTTC
NA | TRBJ1-5 | many | 13 | TRBV29-1 | CSVGGATNQPQHF | TGCAGCGTTGGAGGGGCCACCAATCAGCCCCAGCATTTT
NA | TRBJ2-7 | many | 14 | TRBV6-1 | CASSEFFPSYEQYF | TGTGCCAGCAGTGAATTTTTCCCCTCGTACGAGCAGTACTTC
TRBD1 | TRBJ1-2 | many | 14 | TRBV2 | CASSEQQGFYGYTF | TGTGCCAGCAGTGAGCAACAGGGGTTCTATGGCTACACCTTC
NA | TRBJ1-2 | many | 16 | TRBV6-1 | CASKPPPGENNYGYTF | TGTGCCAGCAAACCACCCCCGGGAGAGAATAACTATGGCTACACCTTC
TRBD1 | TRBJ2-1 | many | 17 | TRBV6-1 | CASSPTGTGSSYNEQFF | TGTGCCAGCAGTCCAACCGGGACAGGGAGCTCCTACAATGAGCAGTTCTTC
TRBD1 | TRBJ2-3 | many | 15 | TRBV5-1 | CASRTGGPGTDTQYF | TGCGCCAGCAGAACAGGGGGCCCTGGAACAGATACGCAGTATTTT
NA | TRBJ2-1 | NA | 17 | TRBV11-2 | CASSHHLDSPTGDEQFF | TGTGCCAGCAGCCACCATCTGGACAGCCCCACGGGAGACGAGCAGTTCTTC
NA | TRBJ2-3 | many | 12 | TRBV2 | CASKIVADTQYF | TGTGCCAGCAAGATAGTTGCAGATACGCAGTATTTT
NA | TRBJ1-1 | many | 13 | TRBV5-1 | CASSPQTGTEAFF | TGCGCCAGCAGCCCTCAGACAGGAACTGAAGCTTTCTTT
NA | TRBJ2-2 | many | 14 | TRBV12-3/TRBV12-4 | CASSLAGEAGELFF | TGTGCCAGCAGTTTGGCAGGGGAAGCCGGGGAGCTGTTTTTT
NA | TRBJ2-3 | many | 15 | TRBV4-3 | CASSQDWRGTDTQYF | TGCGCCAGCAGCCAAGATTGGAGGGGCACAGATACGCAGTATTTT
NA | TRBJ2-7 | many | 11 | TRBV5-1 | CASSLLNEQYF | TGCGCCAGCAGCCTTCTCAACGAGCAGTACTTC
NA | TRBJ2-3 | many | 14 | TRBV15 | CATSRDGDTDTQYF | TGTGCCACCAGCAGAGATGGTGACACAGATACGCAGTATTTT
NA | TRBJ2-3 | many | 14 | TRBV20-1 | CSARRGGLTDTQYF | TGCAGTGCTAGGAGAGGGGGACTCACAGATACGCAGTATTTT
TRBD2 | TRBJ2-1 | many | 15 | TRBV20-1 | CSASREAGGSNEQFF | TGCAGTGCCTCACGGGAAGCGGGGGGCAGCAATGAGCAGTTCTTC
TRBD1 | TRBJ2-2 | many | 15 | TRBV7-8 | CASSAQGAAPGELFF | TGTGCCAGCAGCGCACAGGGGGCGGCCCCCGGGGAGCTGTTTTTT
TRBD1 | TRBJ2-2 | few | 19 | TRBV7-2 | CASSLASWLGQGWTGELFF | TGTGCCAGCAGCTTAGCGAGCTGGCTAGGACAGGGCTGGACCGGGGAGCTGTTTTTT
TRBD1 | TRBJ2-7 | many | 15 | TRBV4-2 | CASSLLMDRAYEQYF | TGTGCCAGCAGCCTCCTAATGGACAGGGCCTACGAGCAGTACTTC
NA | TRBJ2-3 | many | 12 | TRBV15 | CATSRLKVTQYF | TGTGCCACCAGCAGGTTGAAAGTTACGCAGTATTTT
TRBD1 | TRBJ1-1 | many | 15 | TRBV12-3/TRBV12-4 | CASRPRQGMNTEAFF | TGTGCCAGCAGACCTCGACAGGGTATGAACACTGAAGCTTTCTTT
TRBD2 | TRBJ2-7 | many | 12 | TRBV20-1 | CSARKTGLAGNF | TGCAGTGCTAGAAAAACCGGACTAGCCGGCAACTTC
NA | TRBJ2-7 | many | 16 | TRBV20-1 | CSARDRGVGRSYEQYF | TGCAGTGCTAGAGATCGGGGCGTGGGTCGCTCCTACGAGCAGTACTTC
NA | TRBJ2-7 | many | 10 | TRBV24-1 | CATGHYEQYF | TGTGCCACCGGACATTACGAGCAGTACTTC
TRBD1 | TRBJ1-5 | NA | 15 | TRBV7-2 | CASSRDGTAAQPQHF | TGTGCCAGCAGCCGTGACGGGACAGCTGCCCAGCCCCAGCATTTT
TRBD1 | TRBJ2-7 | many | 13 | TRBV20-1 | CSSGQGLAYEQYF | TGCAGTTCAGGACAGGGGCTAGCCTACGAGCAGTACTTC
NA | TRBJ2-5 | many | 15 | TRBV5-1 | CASSSSPTEQETQYF | TGCGCCAGCAGTTCCTCCCCCACGGAACAAGAGACCCAGTACTTC
NA | TRBJ2-7 | many | 14 | TRBV5-1 | CASSFGPSALEQYF | TGCGCCAGCAGCTTCGGACCCTCGGCGTTGGAGCAGTACTTC
NA | TRBJ2-7 | many | 13 | TRBV7-2 | CASSLDHPWEQYF | TGTGCCAGCAGCTTAGACCACCCTTGGGAGCAGTACTTC
NA | TRBJ2-5 | many | 13 | TRBV25-1 | CASRGSGQETQYF | TGTGCCAGCAGAGGTAGCGGCCAAGAGACCCAGTACTTC
NA | TRBJ2-7 | many | 17 | TRBV3-1 | CASSHHLGQGMAYEQYF | TGTGCCAGCAGCCACCACTTGGGGCAGGGGATGGCCTACGAGCAGTACTTC
NA | TRBJ2-7 | many | 14 | TRBV7-6 | CASSLVGFSYEQYF | TGTGCCAGCAGCTTGGTCGGTTTCTCCTACGAGCAGTACTTC
NA | TRBJ2-1 | many | 16 | TRBV10-3 | CAISDPRGGLAEEQFF | TGTGCCATCAGTGATCCCCGCGGTGGGCTAGCCGAGGAGCAGTTCTTC
TRBD2 | TRBJ2-1 | medium-sized | 14 | TRBV29-1 | CSARSSGRAREQFF | TGCAGCGCCCGCTCTAGCGGGAGGGCACGAGAGCAGTTCTTC
NA | TRBJ1-2 | many | 12 | TRBV30 | CAWIGPWDGYTF | TGTGCCTGGATCGGCCCTTGGGATGGCTACACCTTC
NA | TRBJ1-3 | many | 14 | TRBV9 | CASSVRTSGNTIYF | TGTGCCAGCAGCGTGAGGACCTCTGGAAACACCATATATTTT
TRBD1 | TRBJ2-7 | many | 14 | TRBV5-1 | CASSSRQGMGEQYF | TGCGCCAGCAGCTCCCGACAGGGGATGGGCGAGCAGTACTTC
NA | TRBJ2-1 | many | 16 | TRBV7-6 | CASSLRAGSSYNEQFF | TGTGCCAGCAGCTTGCGAGCGGGCAGCTCCTACAATGAGCAGTTCTTC
NA | TRBJ1-6 | many | 14 | TRBV28 | CASSYQRAVSPLHF | TGTGCCAGCAGCTACCAACGGGCAGTTTCACCCCTCCACTTT
NA | TRBJ2-5 | NA | 13 | TRBV13 | CASSFSGGGTQYF | TGTGCCAGCAGCTTCTCCGGGGGCGGGACCCAGTACTTC
NA | TRBJ2-4 | many | 16 | TRBV7-9 | CASSLGAGLGKNIQYF | TGTGCCAGCAGCTTAGGGGCGGGCCTTGGTAAAAACATTCAGTACTTC
NA | TRBJ1-5 | many | 16 | TRBV12-3/TRBV12-4 | CASSLGRVGSNQPQHF | TGTGCCAGCAGTTTAGGGAGAGTGGGCAGCAATCAGCCCCAGCATTTT
NA | TRBJ1-6 | many | 15 | TRBV4-3 | CASSQVEGITSPLHF | TGCGCCAGCAGCCAAGTAGAAGGCATCACTTCACCCCTCCACTTT
NA | TRBJ2-7 | many | 14 | TRBV7-9 | CASTSRTGIDEQYF | TGTGCCAGCACCTCTCGTACAGGGATCGACGAGCAGTACTTC
NA | TRBJ1-1 | many | 14 | TRBV5-1 | CASSSRTLNTEAFF | TGCGCCAGCAGCTCCCGGACTCTGAACACTGAAGCTTTCTTT
NA | TRBJ2-1 | many | 13 | TRBV27 | CASSPPLEHEQFF | TGTGCCAGCAGTCCGCCCCTAGAACATGAGCAGTTCTTC
TRBD2 | TRBJ2-3 | many | 16 | TRBV28 | CASSRPSGRAYDTQYF | TGTGCCAGCAGCCGCCCTAGCGGGAGGGCCTATGATACGCAGTATTTT
TRBD1 | TRBJ1-4 | many | 16 | TRBV5-6 | CASSFRQGPFHEKLFF | TGTGCCAGCAGCTTCCGACAGGGACCCTTTCATGAAAAACTGTTTTTT
NA | TRBJ2-1 | many | 13 | TRBV6-5 | CASKENSNNEQFF | TGTGCCAGCAAAGAAAACAGCAACAATGAGCAGTTCTTC
NA | TRBJ1-2 | many | 15 | TRBV12-3/TRBV12-4 | CASIPSGGRTYGYTF | TGTGCCAGCATCCCCTCGGGAGGGCGAACCTATGGCTACACCTTC
TRBD2 | TRBJ2-5 | many | 13 | TRBV29-1 | CSVGERGQETQYF | TGCAGCGTTGGGGAGCGGGGCCAAGAGACCCAGTACTTC